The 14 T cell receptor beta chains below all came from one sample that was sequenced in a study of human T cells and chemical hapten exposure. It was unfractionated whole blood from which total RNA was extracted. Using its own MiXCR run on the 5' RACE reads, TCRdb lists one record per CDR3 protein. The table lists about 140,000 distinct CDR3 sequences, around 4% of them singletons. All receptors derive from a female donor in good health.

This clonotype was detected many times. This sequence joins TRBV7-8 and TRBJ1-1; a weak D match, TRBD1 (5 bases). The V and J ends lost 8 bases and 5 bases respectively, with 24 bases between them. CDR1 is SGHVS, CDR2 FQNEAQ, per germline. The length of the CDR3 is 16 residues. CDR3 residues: CASGELTTVVITEAFF. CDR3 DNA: TGTGCCAGCGGCGAACTCACGACAGTCGTTATTACTGAAGCTTTCTTT.

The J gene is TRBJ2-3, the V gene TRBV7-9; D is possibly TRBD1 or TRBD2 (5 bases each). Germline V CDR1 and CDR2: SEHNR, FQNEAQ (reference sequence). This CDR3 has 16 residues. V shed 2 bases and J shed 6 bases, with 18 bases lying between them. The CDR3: CASSLPATGRHDTQYF. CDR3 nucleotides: TGTGCCAGCAGCTTACCAGCAACGGGGCGGCATGATACGCAGTATTTT.

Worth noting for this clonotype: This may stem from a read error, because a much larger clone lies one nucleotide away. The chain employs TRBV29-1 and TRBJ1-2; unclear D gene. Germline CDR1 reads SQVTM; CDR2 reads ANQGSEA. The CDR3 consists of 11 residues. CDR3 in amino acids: CSTRGFNDYTF. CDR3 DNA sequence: TGCAGTACACGGGGATTCAATGACTACACCTTC.

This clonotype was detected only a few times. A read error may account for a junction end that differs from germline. The CDR3 spells CASSLKTQDGYTF. CDR3 coding DNA: TGTGCCAGCAGTTTAAAGACGCAGGATGGGTACACCTTC. The V gene is TRBV27, the J gene TRBJ1-2; D gene uncertain. The CDR3 covers 13 residues. Germline assignment: CDR1 MNHEY and CDR2 SMNVEV (reference sequence).

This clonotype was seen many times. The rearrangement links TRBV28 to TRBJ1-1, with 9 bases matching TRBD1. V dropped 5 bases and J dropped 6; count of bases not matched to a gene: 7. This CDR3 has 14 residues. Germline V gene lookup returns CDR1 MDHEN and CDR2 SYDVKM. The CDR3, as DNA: TGTGCCAGCAGTACACAGGGGGCAACGTCTGAAGCTTTCTTT. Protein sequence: CASSTQGATSEAFF.

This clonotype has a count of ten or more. CDR3 nucleotides: TGTGCCAGCAGCCGGGTCCGGGCAAGCACAGATACGCAGTATTTT. This sequence encodes CASSRVRASTDTQYF. The genes are TRBV11-2 and TRBJ2-3; D is ambiguous. The CDR3 spans 15 residues. Trimming removed 5 bases from V and 0 bases from J, with 12 bases in between. Germline V gene sequence: CDR1 SGHAT, CDR2 FQNNGV.

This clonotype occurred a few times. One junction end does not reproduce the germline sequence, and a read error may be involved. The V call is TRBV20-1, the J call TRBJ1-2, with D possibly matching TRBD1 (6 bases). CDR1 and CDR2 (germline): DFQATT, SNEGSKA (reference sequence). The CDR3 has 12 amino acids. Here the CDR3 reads CSAITGFYGDTF. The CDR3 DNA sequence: TGCAGTGCTATAACAGGGTTCTATGGCGACACCTTC.

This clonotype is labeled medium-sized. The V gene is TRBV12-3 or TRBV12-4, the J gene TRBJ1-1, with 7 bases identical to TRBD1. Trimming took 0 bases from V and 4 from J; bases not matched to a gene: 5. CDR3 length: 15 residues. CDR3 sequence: CASSLAPGGGTEAFF. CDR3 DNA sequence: TGTGCCAGCAGTTTAGCGCCAGGGGGTGGCACTGAAGCTTTCTTT.

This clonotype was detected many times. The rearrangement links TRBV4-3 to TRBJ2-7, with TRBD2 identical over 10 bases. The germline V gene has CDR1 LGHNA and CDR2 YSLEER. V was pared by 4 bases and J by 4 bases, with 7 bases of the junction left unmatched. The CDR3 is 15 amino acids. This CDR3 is CASSLLAGGMYEQYF. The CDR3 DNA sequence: TGCGCCAGCAGCCTGTTAGCGGGGGGTATGTACGAGCAGTACTTC.

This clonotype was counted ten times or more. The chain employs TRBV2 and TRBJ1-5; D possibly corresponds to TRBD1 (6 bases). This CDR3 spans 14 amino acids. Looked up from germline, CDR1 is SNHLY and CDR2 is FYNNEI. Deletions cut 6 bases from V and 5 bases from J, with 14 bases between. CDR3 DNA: TGTGCCAGCAGCGGATTGAACAGGGATCAGCCCCAGCATTTT. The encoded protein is CASSGLNRDQPQHF.

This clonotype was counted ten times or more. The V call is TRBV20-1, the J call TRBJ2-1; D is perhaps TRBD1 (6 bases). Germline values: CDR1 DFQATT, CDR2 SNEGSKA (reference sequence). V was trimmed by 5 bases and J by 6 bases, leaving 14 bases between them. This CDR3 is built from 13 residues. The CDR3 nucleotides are TGCAGTGCTCGGCCCCAGGGGAGCAATGAGCAGTTCTTC. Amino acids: CSARPQGSNEQFF.

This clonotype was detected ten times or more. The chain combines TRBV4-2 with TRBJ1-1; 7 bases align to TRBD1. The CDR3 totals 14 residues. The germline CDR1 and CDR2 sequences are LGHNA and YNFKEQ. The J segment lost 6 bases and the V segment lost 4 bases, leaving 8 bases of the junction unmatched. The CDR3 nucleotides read TGTGCCAGCAGCCTTCGACAGGGTGGAGCTGAAGCTTTCTTT. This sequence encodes CASSLRQGGAEAFF.

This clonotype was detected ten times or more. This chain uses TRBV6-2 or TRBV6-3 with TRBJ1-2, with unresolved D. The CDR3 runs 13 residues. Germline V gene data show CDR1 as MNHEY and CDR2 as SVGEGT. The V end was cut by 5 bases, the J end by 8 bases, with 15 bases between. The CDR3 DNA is TGTGCCAGCAGTAAATCCTTTTCTGCGGGCTACACCTTC. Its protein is CASSKSFSAGYTF.

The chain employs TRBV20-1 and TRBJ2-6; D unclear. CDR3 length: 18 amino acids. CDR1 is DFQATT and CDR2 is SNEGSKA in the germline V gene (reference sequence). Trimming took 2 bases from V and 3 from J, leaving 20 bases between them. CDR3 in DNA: TGCAGTGCTAGACCCCCCTGGCCGGTGATCAGTGGGGCCAACGTCCTGACTTTC. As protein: CSARPPWPVISGANVLTF.